Listed below are T cell receptor beta chains from one sample, sequenced in a study of shared clonotypes between healthy human individuals. Here immunoSEQ multiplex PCR was the method, and the copy in TCRdb shows in-frame clones only, minus some. The table shows about 870,000 clones, with about 92% occurring only once. Sequences were obtained from naive CD8+ T cells sorted from blood. The receptors derive from a man aged 30 to 39 in good health. CDR3s include the opening cysteine and the closing phenylalanine or tryptophan. A D gene is named only where the DNA matches it firmly. Size is omitted from some rows. Given values are once, few, many or a class for expanded clones.

clone_size d_call j_call v_call cdr3_aa cdr3_nt
- - TRBJ2-7 TRBV27 CASSFGRSSYEQYF TGTGCCAGCAGTTTCGGTCGCAGCTCCTACGAGCAGTACTTC
- - TRBJ1-1 TRBV28 CASSLQSGTEAFF TGTGCCAGCAGTTTACAATCGGGCACTGAAGCTTTCTTT
- - TRBJ2-7 TRBV5-4 CASSLPPEEQYF TGTGCCAGCAGCTTACCCCCTGAAGAGCAGTACTTC
- - TRBJ1-5 TRBV19 CASSIAPAQRPQHF TGTGCCAGTAGTATCGCGCCAGCTCAGCGGCCCCAGCATTTT
- TRBD2 TRBJ2-7 TRBV5-4 CASSPTSGSLLSYEQYF TGTGCCAGCAGCCCGACTAGCGGGAGCCTCCTCTCCTACGAGCAGTACTTC
- - TRBJ2-3 TRBV7-9 CASSNYETTDTQYF TGTGCCAGCAGCAACTACGAGACCACAGATACGCAGTATTTT
- TRBD1 TRBJ1-2 TRBV4-1 CASSQARQGVSGYTF TGCGCCAGCAGCCAAGCCCGACAGGGGGTTAGTGGCTACACCTTC
- - TRBJ2-3 TRBV12-5 CASGVTDTQYF TGTGCTAGTGGCGTTACAGATACGCAGTATTTT
once - TRBJ2-5 TRBV7-9 CASSFPYSQETQYF TGTGCCAGCAGCTTCCCTTATTCGCAAGAGACCCAGTACTTC
- TRBD2 TRBJ2-7 TRBV19 CASSIFEGGTYEQYF TGTGCCAGTAGTATCTTTGAGGGAGGGACCTACGAGCAGTACTTC
- - TRBJ1-2 TRBV5-6 CASSLDRNLPEGGYTF TGTGCCAGCAGCTTGGACAGGAACCTACCCGAGGGGGGCTACACCTTC
- - TRBJ1-5 TRBV6-1 CASSGILGGMIDQPQHF TGTGCCAGCAGTGGGATCCTCGGCGGGATGATCGATCAGCCCCAGCATTTT
- - TRBJ1-1 TRBV11-2 CASSQPATEAFF TGTGCCAGCAGCCAGCCCGCCACTGAAGCTTTCTTT
- TRBD2 TRBJ2-7 TRBV28 CASSPSGEGLNSYEQYF TGTGCCAGCAGCCCTAGCGGGGAGGGACTGAACTCCTACGAGCAGTACTTC
once - TRBJ2-1 TRBV15 CATSRGRDSSDNEQFF TGTGCCACCAGCAGAGGGCGGGACAGTAGTGACAATGAGCAGTTCTTC